This T cell receptor beta chain was recorded in a study of cytomegalovirus exposure and HLA in healthy donors. Details on this clone: Antigen specificity is unknown. One end of the junction fails to match germline, which may point to a read error.

With 60 Vbeta and 13 Jbeta primers, the PCR was carried out. Sequencing used immunoSEQ multiplex PCR; TCRdb keeps in-frame clones, though not all of them. The repertoire shows 80,000 to 100,000 clones; the top ten hold around 0.6%. Study observations and caveats: When analyzed later, a missense DCLRE1C variant was found to be linked to TCR beta V- and J-gene trimming. Some public TCRs appeared in many individuals, while most sequences were rare. Among the most significant clusters, several appeared linked to common viral pathogens in a later analysis.

The CDR3 consists of 15 residues. The V gene's germline CDR1 is SGHTA and CDR2 FQGTGA. This receptor was taken from a middle-aged man in good health and CMV-seronegative. J is TRBJ2-3 and V is TRBV7-3, with 7 bases identical to TRBD1. The specimen sequenced was PBMCs. The CDR3 DNA is TGTGCCAGCAGCGTAACGGGACAGTACACAGATACGCAGTATTTT. Its translation: CASSVTGQYTDTQYF. Full variable domain (missing parts from reference TRBV7-3 and TRBJ2-3): GAGVSQTPSNKVTEKGKYVELRCDPISGHTALYWYRQSLGQGPEFLIYFQGTGAADDSGLPNDRFFAVRPEGSVSTLKIQRTERGDSAVYLCASSVTGQYTDTQYFGPGTRLTVL.